This TCR beta chain came from a study of blood T cell repertoires in COVID-19. The wider study: Spain, Italy and the United States supplied samples that represented acute and convalescent COVID-19. The analysed material was cDNA or gDNA that came from T cells, B-cell-depleted T cells, or PBMCs.

Authors' data handling: Researchers report that nucleated cell counts were estimated from reference gene primer amplification. The data were produced by immunoSEQ multiplex PCR, yet TCRdb's version contains in-frame clones alone and is incomplete. The DNA gave D and trimming, while V, J and clone size come from that table. The sample lists roughly 8,700 clones, 86% occurring once. J gave up 5 bases and V 3 bases, and 9 bases lay outside the gene matches. Germline values: CDR1 SGHRS, CDR2 YFSETQ. This CDR3 is 15 amino acids long. This TCR was sampled from a human donor with active COVID-19. The donor label of this sample is uncertain. V usage is TRBV5-1 and J usage is TRBJ1-2; 8 bases are a match to TRBD1. Material for sequencing was peripheral blood. CDR3 protein: CASSSHRGSGYGYTF. DNA for the CDR3: TGCGCCAGCAGCTCGCACAGGGGGTCTGGGTATGGCTACACCTTC.